The 2 T cell receptor beta chains below were found in one sample sequenced in a study of blood T cell repertoires in COVID-19. The method was immunoSEQ multiplex PCR; TCRdb's version includes in-frame clones alone and lacks a portion of them. Seen here are approximately 400,000 clones, about 87% observed once, and the top ten hold approximately 12%. The specimen sequenced was peripheral blood. Every receptor here comes from a woman aged 45-65 years with COVID-19, enrolled during active disease.

This clone has more than one count but fewer than ten. The chain links TRBV7-9 to TRBJ2-1; no definite D call. V was pared by 7 bases and J by 5 bases, with 6 bases between. Germline V CDR1 and CDR2: SEHNR, FQNEAQ (reference sequence). This CDR3 has 11 residues. CDR3 sequence: CASTLDNEQFF. CDR3 coding DNA: TGTGCCAGCACCCTAGACAATGAGCAGTTCTTC.

The V gene is TRBV6-6, the J gene TRBJ2-1; TRBD1 matches 9 bases. The CDR3 extends over 13 amino acids. Germline assignment: CDR1 MNHNY and CDR2 SVGAGI (reference sequence). Trimming cost V 5 bases and J 7 bases; bases outside gene matches: 3. The CDR3, as DNA: TGTGCCAGCAGTCCGACAGGGGGGAATGAGCAGTTCTTC. It specifies CASSPTGGNEQFF.